This T cell receptor beta chain was recorded in a study of PD-1 blockade in classical Hodgkin lymphoma (dated by TCRdb to 2018 to 2021). About the investigation overall: Nivolumab dosing was 3 mg/kg intravenously every 2 weeks, continuing until either disease progression or unacceptable toxicity. To define a peripheral blood immune signature of response to PD-1 blockade in classical Hodgkin lymphoma, the study combined TCR beta sequencing with CyTOF.

Overall results and qualifications from the work: Baseline TCR diversity was reported to be lower in newly diagnosed patients than in healthy donors, and even lower in relapsed/refractory patients. The study was restricted to a single clinical trial cohort, and the causes of repertoire differences, possibly disease activity or prior therapy, were left undefined. Patients starting nivolumab less than 1 year after ASCT had lower diversity and were excluded from later analyses to avoid confounding by immune reconstitution. CD4+ but not CD8+ TCR diversity rose significantly by C4D1 (p=0.0027 vs p=0.16), most apparent in complete responders (p=0.02). Among trial patients, those achieving complete response had baseline diversity similar to that of newly diagnosed patients, while diversity was significantly lower in partial responders and progressors.

CDR3 length: 16 amino acids, cysteine to phenylalanine. This entry keeps only the CDR3 DNA: 48 bases, framed from base 1. CDR1 and CDR2, per the germline V gene, are SGHTA and FQGTGA. At the junction V is shortened by 5 bases and J by 5 bases; bases outside the gene matches: 5. This clone was recorded at least ten times. Its binding antigen is unknown. No base quality values were provided; no much bigger clone lies one nucleotide off. This sample's time point label indicates: cycle 2 day 1 (C2D1) of nivolumab. Every trial patient had relapsed following autologous stem cell transplantation, and prior brentuximab vedotin exposure was what differed among cohorts A, B and C. A total of roughly 57 patients with relapsed/refractory classical Hodgkin lymphoma made up the trial cohort, and each patient's best overall response was complete response, partial response or progressive disease. In the multi-cohort phase II CheckMate 205 trial, trial patients received single-agent nivolumab. An independent review committee assessed best overall response by applying the 2007 International Working Group response criteria. Trial PBMCs were collected just before the start of nivolumab (C1D1) and during therapy at cycle 2 day 1 and cycle 4 day 1. Peripheral blood was collected in 8 mL Vacutainer Cell Preparation Tubes, from which PBMCs were isolated by centrifugation and then cryopreserved.

The Qiagen DNeasy kit was used to extract genomic DNA from unsorted PBMCs and from the negatively selected CD4+ and CD8+ fractions. Using primers that anneal to V and J segments, immunoSEQ multiplex PCR amplified the TCR beta CDR3 regions. A synthetic immune receptor repertoire was used to minimize amplification bias, and any residual bias was removed computationally once sequencing was done. Concerning the study's data processing: Repertoire diversity was quantified as the Shannon entropy index using custom Python scripts. The unsorted, CD4+ and CD8+ repertoires were each analyzed separately, with the exception of combined analyses, where CD4+ and CD8+ sequences were merged in silico. Clonal expansion was defined as a frequency increase of at least 2-fold after treatment compared with C1D1, and clones undetected at baseline were assigned a pseudocount of 0.5. Clones with 0 or 1 copy at C1D1 were defined as singleton clones, while clones with 2 or more copies were defined as non-singleton clones. Clones expanded in unsorted samples were assigned a CD4+, CD8+ or unknown annotation through matching of protein sequences in sorted samples from the same patient. Wilcoxon tests were applied to paired samples to test diversity changes from C1D1 to C4D1. TCRdb's version of the immuneACCESS table is confined to in-frame rearrangements and falls short of the full clone set. An unresolved V gene accounts for under half of the shortfall where checked; the remainder is of unknown origin. The V and J calls and clone size come from that table; D and trimming were worked out from the DNA. Within this sample are about 150,000 clones, with 78% of them counted one time only. About 9.2% of the sample belongs to the ten largest clones.

This TCR came from a human donor with classical Hodgkin lymphoma. The source material was peripheral blood mononuclear cells (PBMCs), sampled before the second cycle of nivolumab. This chain is built from TRBV7-3 and TRBJ2-2; TRBD2 lines up with 13 middle nucleotides. Here the CDR3 is given as CASSTGLAGVTGELFF. In nucleotides, the sequence is TGTGCCAGCAGCACCGGACTAGCGGGAGTTACCGGGGAGCTGTTTTTT.